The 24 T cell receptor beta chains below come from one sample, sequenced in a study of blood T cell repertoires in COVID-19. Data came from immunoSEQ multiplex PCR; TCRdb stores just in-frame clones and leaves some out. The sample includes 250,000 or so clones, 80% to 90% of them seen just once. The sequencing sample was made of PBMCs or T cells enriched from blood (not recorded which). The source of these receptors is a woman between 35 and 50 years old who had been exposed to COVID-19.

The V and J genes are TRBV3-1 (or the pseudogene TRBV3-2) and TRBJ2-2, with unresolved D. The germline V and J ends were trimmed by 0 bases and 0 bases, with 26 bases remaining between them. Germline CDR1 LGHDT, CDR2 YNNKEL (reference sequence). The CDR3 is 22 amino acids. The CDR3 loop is CASSQDRQPRVWPNANTGELFF. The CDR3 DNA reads TGTGCCAGCAGCCAAGATCGGCAGCCCCGGGTGTGGCCTAACGCGAACACCGGGGAGCTGTTTTTT.

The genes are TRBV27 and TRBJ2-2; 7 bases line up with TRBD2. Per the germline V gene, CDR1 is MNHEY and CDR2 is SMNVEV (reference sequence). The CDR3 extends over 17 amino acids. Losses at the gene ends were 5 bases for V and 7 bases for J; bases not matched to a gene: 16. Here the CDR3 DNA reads TGTGCCAGCAGTCCCTCTGCGACGCGGGGGAAAGGCGGGGAGCTGTTTTTT. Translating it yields CASSPSATRGKGGELFF.

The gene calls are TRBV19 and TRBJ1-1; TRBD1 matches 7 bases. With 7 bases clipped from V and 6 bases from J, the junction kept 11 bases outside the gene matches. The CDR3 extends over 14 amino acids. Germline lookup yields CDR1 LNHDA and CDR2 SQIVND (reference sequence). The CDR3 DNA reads TGTGCCAGTACCTTGGATCCAGGGGGGTCTGAAGCTTTCTTT. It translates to CASTLDPGGSEAFF.

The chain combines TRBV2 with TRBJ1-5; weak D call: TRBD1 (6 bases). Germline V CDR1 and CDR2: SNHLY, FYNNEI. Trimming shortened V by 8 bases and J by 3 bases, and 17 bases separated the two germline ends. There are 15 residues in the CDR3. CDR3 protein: CASGSESGVNQPQHF. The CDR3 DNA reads TGTGCCAGCGGTAGTGAGTCAGGGGTCAATCAGCCCCAGCATTTT.

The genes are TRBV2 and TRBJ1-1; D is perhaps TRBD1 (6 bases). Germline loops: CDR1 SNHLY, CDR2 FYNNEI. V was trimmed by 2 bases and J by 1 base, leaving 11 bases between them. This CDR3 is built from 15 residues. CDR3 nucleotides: TGTGCCAGCAGTGAACTGGGAGGGGGGAACACTGAAGCTTTCTTT. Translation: CASSELGGGNTEAFF.

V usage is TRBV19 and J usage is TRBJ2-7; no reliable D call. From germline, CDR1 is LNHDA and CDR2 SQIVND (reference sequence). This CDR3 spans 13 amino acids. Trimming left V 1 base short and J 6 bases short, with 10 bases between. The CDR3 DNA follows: TGTGCCAGTAGTATAGGATTAGGAGTCGAGCAGTACTTC. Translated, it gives CASSIGLGVEQYF.

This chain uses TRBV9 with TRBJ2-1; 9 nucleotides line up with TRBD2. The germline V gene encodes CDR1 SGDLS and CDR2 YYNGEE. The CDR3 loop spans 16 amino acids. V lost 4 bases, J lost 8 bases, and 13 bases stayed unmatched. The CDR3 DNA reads TGTGCCAGCAGCCCGACCGAGCGGGGGGTTCGGGATGAGCAGTTCTTC. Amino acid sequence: CASSPTERGVRDEQFF.

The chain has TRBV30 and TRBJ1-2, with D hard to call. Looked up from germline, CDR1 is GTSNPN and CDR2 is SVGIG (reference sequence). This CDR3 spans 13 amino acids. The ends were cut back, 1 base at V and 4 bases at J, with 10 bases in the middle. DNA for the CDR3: TGTGCCTGGAGTGAATACGTAGCCTATGGCTACACCTTC. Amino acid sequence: CAWSEYVAYGYTF.

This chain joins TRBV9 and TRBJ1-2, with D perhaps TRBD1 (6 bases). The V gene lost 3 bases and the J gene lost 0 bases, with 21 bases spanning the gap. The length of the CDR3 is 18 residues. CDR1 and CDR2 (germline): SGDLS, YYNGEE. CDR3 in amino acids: CASSAAGGRGPSNYGYTF. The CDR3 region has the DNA TGTGCCAGCAGCGCCGCGGGGGGACGGGGGCCATCTAACTATGGCTACACCTTC.

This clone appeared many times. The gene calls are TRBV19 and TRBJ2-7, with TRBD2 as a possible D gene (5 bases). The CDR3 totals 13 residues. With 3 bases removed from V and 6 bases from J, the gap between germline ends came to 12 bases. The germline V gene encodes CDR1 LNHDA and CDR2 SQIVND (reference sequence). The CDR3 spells CASSIGVSGEQYF. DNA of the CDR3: TGTGCCAGTAGTATCGGGGTGTCCGGCGAGCAGTACTTC. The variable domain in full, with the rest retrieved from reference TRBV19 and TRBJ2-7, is DGGITQSPKYLFRKEGQNVTLSCEQNLNHDAMYWYRQDPGQGLRLIYYSQIVNDFQKGDIAEGYSVSREKKESFPLTVTSAQKNPTAFYLCASSIGVSGEQYFGPGTRLTVT.

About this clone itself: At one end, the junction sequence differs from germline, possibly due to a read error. The CDR3 DNA follows: TGTGCTAGCAGCTTAGGGCTAGCGGGGAGCACAGATACGCAGTATTTT. Protein sequence: CASSLGLAGSTDTQYF. V is TRBV7-7 and J is TRBJ2-3; 9 nucleotides line up with TRBD2. The CDR3 extends over 16 amino acids. Germline loops: CDR1 SSHAT, CDR2 FNYEAQ (reference sequence).

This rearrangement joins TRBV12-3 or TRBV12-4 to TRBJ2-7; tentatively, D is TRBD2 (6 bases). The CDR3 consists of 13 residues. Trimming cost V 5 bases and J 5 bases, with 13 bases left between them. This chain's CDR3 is CASSPQLAHEQYF. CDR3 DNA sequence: TGTGCCAGCAGTCCGCAACTAGCCCACGAGCAGTACTTC.

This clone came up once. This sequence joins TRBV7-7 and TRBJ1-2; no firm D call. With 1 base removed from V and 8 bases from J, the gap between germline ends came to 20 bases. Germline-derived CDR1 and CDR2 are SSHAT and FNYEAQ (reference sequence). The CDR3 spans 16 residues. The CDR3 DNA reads TGTGCCAGCAGCTTAGTAGTTGAGGGAGTAGAATCAGGCTACACCTTC. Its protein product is CASSLVVEGVESGYTF.

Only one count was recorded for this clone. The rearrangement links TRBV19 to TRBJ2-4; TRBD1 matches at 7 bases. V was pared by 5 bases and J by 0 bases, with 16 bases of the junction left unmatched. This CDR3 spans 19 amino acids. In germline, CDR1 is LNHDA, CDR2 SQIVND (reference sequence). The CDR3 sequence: CASSPPRGTVGIAKNIQYF. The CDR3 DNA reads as TGTGCCAGTAGTCCACCTAGAGGGACAGTTGGGATAGCCAAAAACATTCAGTACTTC.

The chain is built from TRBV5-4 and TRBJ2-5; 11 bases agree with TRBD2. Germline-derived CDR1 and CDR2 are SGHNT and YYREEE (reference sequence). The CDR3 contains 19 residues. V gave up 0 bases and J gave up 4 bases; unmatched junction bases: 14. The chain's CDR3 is CASSLAGFASGGPGETQYF. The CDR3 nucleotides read TGTGCCAGCAGCTTGGCGGGTTTCGCTAGCGGGGGGCCGGGAGAGACCCAGTACTTC.

CDR3 region: CASMRGGETQYF. The CDR3 bases are TGTGCCAGCATGCGTGGGGGGGAGACCCAGTACTTC. V and J are TRBV2 and TRBJ2-5, with D maybe TRBD2 (6 bases). Germline CDR1 and CDR2: SNHLY and FYNNEI. The V gene lost 7 bases and the J gene lost 5 bases, with 11 bases spanning the gap. The CDR3 runs 12 residues. Combining the CDR3 with reference TRBV2 and TRBJ2-5 gives the whole variable domain EPEVTQTPSHQVTQMGQEVILRCVPISNHLYFYWYRQILGQKVEFLVSFYNNEISEKSEIFDDQFSVERPDGSNFTLKIRSTKLEDSAMYFCASMRGGETQYFGPGTRLLVL.

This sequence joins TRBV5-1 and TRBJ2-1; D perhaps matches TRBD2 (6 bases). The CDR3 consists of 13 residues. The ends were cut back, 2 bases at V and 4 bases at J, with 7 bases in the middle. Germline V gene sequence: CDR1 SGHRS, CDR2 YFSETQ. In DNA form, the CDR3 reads TGCGCCAGCAGCTTTGGGGGGTACAATGAGCAGTTCTTC. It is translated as CASSFGGYNEQFF.

CDR3 protein: CASSSQEGNYGYTF. The DNA of the CDR3 is TGTGCCAGCAGCTCTCAGGAGGGTAACTATGGCTACACCTTC. This rearrangement joins TRBV9 to TRBJ1-2; D uncertain. Trimming pared 4 bases from V and 1 base from J, leaving 11 bases between. This CDR3 comprises 14 residues. Per germline, CDR1 SGDLS and CDR2 YYNGEE.

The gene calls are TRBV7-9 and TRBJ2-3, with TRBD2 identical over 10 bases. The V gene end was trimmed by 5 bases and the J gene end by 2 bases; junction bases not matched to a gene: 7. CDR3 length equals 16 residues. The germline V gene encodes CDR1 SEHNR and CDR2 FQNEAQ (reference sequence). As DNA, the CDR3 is TGTGCCAGCAGCCCCTTTAGCGGGGGGCTCACAGATACGCAGTATTTT. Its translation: CASSPFSGGLTDTQYF. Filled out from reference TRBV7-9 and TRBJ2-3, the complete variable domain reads DTGVSQNPRHKITKRGQNVTFRCDPISEHNRLYWYRQTLGQGPEFLTYFQNEAQLEKSRLLSDRFSAERPKGSFSTLEIQRTEQGDSAMYLCASSPFSGGLTDTQYFGPGTRLTVL.

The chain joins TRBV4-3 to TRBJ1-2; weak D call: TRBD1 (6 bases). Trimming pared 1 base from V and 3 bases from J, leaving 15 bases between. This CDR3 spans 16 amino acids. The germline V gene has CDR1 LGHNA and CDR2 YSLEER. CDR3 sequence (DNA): TGCGCCAGCAGCCAAGGGGCAGGGGATTTGTACTATGGCTACACCTTC. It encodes CASSQGAGDLYYGYTF.

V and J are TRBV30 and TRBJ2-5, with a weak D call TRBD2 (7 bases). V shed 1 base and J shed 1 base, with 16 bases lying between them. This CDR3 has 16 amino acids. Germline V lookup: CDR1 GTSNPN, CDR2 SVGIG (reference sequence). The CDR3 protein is CAWSAEGGARQETQYF. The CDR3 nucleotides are TGTGCCTGGAGTGCCGAGGGGGGGGCCCGCCAAGAGACCCAGTACTTC.

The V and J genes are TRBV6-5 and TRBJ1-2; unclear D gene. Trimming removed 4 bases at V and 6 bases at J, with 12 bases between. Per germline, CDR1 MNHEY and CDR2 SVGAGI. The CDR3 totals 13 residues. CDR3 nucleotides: TGTGCCAGCAGTTCGGCAGGAATGAATGGCTACACCTTC. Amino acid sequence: CASSSAGMNGYTF.

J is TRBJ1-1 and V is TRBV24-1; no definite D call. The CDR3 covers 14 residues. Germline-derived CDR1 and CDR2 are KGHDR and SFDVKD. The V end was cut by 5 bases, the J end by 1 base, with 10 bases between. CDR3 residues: CATSGSYTNTEAFF. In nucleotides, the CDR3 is TGTGCCACCAGTGGGAGTTATACGAACACTGAAGCTTTCTTT.

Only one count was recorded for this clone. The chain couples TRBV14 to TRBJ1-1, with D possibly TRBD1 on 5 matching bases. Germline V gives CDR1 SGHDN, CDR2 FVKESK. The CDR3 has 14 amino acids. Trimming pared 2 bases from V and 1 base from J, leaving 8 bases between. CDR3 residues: CASSQYQGNTEAFF. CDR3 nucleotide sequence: TGTGCCAGCAGCCAATACCAGGGGAACACTGAAGCTTTCTTT.